Sequencing of this T cell receptor beta chain was carried out in a study of T-cell memory formation after mild COVID-19. TCRdb re-called the 5' RACE reads through MiXCR, storing one row per CDR3 protein. The sample has about 420,000 distinct CDR3 sequences, more than 20% seen once. Germline loops: CDR1 SQVTM, CDR2 ANQGSEA. Trimming pared 7 bases from V and 0 bases from J, leaving 13 bases between. This CDR3 has 15 amino acids. The sequence was obtained from an adult woman who had mild COVID-19 (a few samples of this study predate the infection). Cell type and time point are not known. The genes are TRBV29-1 and TRBJ1-6; D unclear. The specimen was PBMCs or a T cell subset sorted from them (not recorded which). CDR3 in DNA: TGCAGCGGTAACAGTCCCAGCTCCTATAATTCACCCCTCCACTTT. Its protein is CSGNSPSSYNSPLHF.